One sample yielded the 15 T cell receptor beta chains listed below, sequenced in a study of OX40 agonist ivuxolimab in advanced cancers. Library preparation used the immunoSEQ multiplex PCR assay. The table comes from immuneACCESS by way of TCRdb, which keeps in-frame sequences with V and J called. Part of the clones is missing from these tables; in studies checked, under half for an unresolved V gene and the rest for unknown reasons. Recorded for this sample are about 55,000 clones; 65% to 85% of them occurred a single time. Over 3.5% of the sample is in the top ten clones. The sequencing here drew on CD4+ or CD8+ T cells sorted from blood, taken in a trial of the OX40 agonist ivuxolimab. The receptor source for this set is an adult with an advanced solid tumor such as melanoma, head and neck, liver or kidney cancer.

This chain's CDR3 is CAKRGGGYTGELFF. The CDR3 DNA reads as TGTGCCAAACGGGGCGGGGGATACACCGGGGAGCTGTTTTTT. The genes are TRBV30 and TRBJ2-2; the match to TRBD2 covers 7 bases. CDR3 length equals 14 residues. The germline CDR1 and CDR2 sequences are GTSNPN and SVGIG (reference sequence). V shed 8 bases and J 3 bases; nucleotides not matched to a gene: 9. Complete variable domain (other parts from reference TRBV30 and TRBJ2-2): SQTIHQWPATLVQPVGSPLSLECTVEGTSNPNLYWYRQAAGRGLQLLFYSVGIGQISSEVPQNLSASRPQDRQFILSSKKLLLSDSGFYLCAKRGGGYTGELFFGEGSRLTVL.

This clone has just a few counts. This chain joins TRBV5-1 and TRBJ2-6, with TRBD2 as a possible D gene (6 bases). Trimming pared 1 base from V and 0 bases from J, leaving 14 bases between. Germline CDR1 SGHRS, CDR2 YFSETQ. CDR3 size: 18 residues. CDR3 bases: TGCGCCAGCAGCTTGCAAATGGGGGGATCCTCTGGGGCCAACGTCCTGACTTTC. Protein product: CASSLQMGGSSGANVLTF. The whole variable domain, filled in from reference TRBV5-1 and TRBJ2-6, reads KAGVTQTPRYLIKTRGQQVTLSCSPISGHRSVSWYQQTPGQGLQFLFEYFSETQRNKGNFPGRFSGRQFSNSRSEMNVSTLELGDSALYLCASSLQMGGSSGANVLTFGAGSRLTVL.

The genes are TRBV18 and TRBJ1-3; D unresolved. V lost 0 bases, J lost 7 bases, and 10 bases lay in between. The CDR3 loop spans 14 amino acids. Germline CDR1 KGHSH, CDR2 LQKENI. The DNA of the CDR3 is TGTGCCAGCTCACCACCGTCGGGCAGCAACACCATATATTTT. Translating gives CASSPPSGSNTIYF. Based on the CDR3 plus reference TRBV18 and TRBJ1-3, the full variable domain is NAGVMQNPRHLVRRRGQEARLRCSPMKGHSHVYWYRQLPEEGLKFMVYLQKENIIDESGMPKERFSAEFPKEGPSILRIQQVVRGDSAAYFCASSPPSGSNTIYFGEGSWLTVV.

This clone appeared a single time. The rearrangement uses TRBV19 and TRBJ2-5, with 9 bases matching TRBD2. With 3 bases clipped from V and 5 bases from J, the junction kept 1 base outside the gene matches. Germline V CDR1 and CDR2: LNHDA, SQIVND (reference sequence). This CDR3 is 13 amino acids long. The DNA of the CDR3 is TGTGCCAGTAGTATTCTAGCGGGGGAGACCCAGTACTTC. This gives the protein CASSILAGETQYF.

This clone occurred a few times. V and J are TRBV18 and TRBJ2-4, with D possibly TRBD1 on 8 matching bases. Germline assignment: CDR1 KGHSH and CDR2 LQKENI. The CDR3 loop spans 15 amino acids. V lost 0 bases and J 8 bases, leaving 14 bases between the germline ends. The CDR3 DNA reads as TGTGCCAGCTCACCACCGGGACAGGCGGGGGACATTCAGTACTTC. Amino acid sequence: CASSPPGQAGDIQYF.

V gene TRBV10-2 combines with J gene TRBJ1-5; D perhaps matches TRBD1 (6 bases). CDR1 is WSHSY, CDR2 SAAADI, per germline. V was shortened by 3 bases and J by 1 base, with 10 bases between the two germline ends. This CDR3 is built from 15 residues. The CDR3 nucleotides are TGCGCCAGCAGTGATCTACAGGGCAGCAATCAGCCCCAGCATTTT. This sequence encodes CASSDLQGSNQPQHF.

This chain links TRBV9 with TRBJ2-5, with unresolved D. This CDR3 is 17 amino acids long. CDR1 is SGDLS and CDR2 is YYNGEE in the germline V gene. V dropped 0 bases and J dropped 3 bases, with 18 bases sitting between them. The CDR3 DNA reads as TGTGCCAGCAGCGTAGGTGTGGTGTTCGACCGCAAAGAGACCCAGTACTTC. It yields the protein CASSVGVVFDRKETQYF.

The chain carries TRBV11-2 and TRBJ1-3; D is undetermined. CDR3 length: 15 amino acids. V dropped 2 bases and J dropped 0 bases, with 8 bases sitting between them. CDR1 SGHAT and CDR2 FQNNGV come from the germline V gene. CDR3 DNA: TGTGCCAGCAGCTTAAAGGCAGCCTCTGGAAACACCATATATTTT. This gives the protein CASSLKAASGNTIYF. Combining the CDR3 with reference TRBV11-2 and TRBJ1-3 gives the whole variable domain EAGVAQSPRYKIIEKRQSVAFWCNPISGHATLYWYQQILGQGPKLLIQFQNNGVVDDSQLPKDRFSAERLKGVDSTLKIQPAKLEDSAVYLCASSLKAASGNTIYFGEGSWLTVV.

This chain uses TRBV10-3 with TRBJ1-2; a possible D gene is TRBD1 (6 bases). The ends were cut back, 7 bases at V and 8 bases at J, with 20 bases in the middle. The CDR3 consists of 14 residues. Per the germline V gene, CDR1 is ENHRY and CDR2 is SYGVKD. CDR3 coding DNA: TGTGCCATCACTGCCGGACAGCCGTCATCCGGCTACACCTTC. This translates into CAITAGQPSSGYTF.

This sequence joins TRBV7-3 and TRBJ2-3; 9 bases agree with TRBD2. Germline assignment: CDR1 SGHTA and CDR2 FQGTGA. The CDR3 is 14 residues long. V was pared by 2 bases and J by 3 bases, with 0 bases of the junction left unmatched. DNA of the CDR3: TGTGCCAGCAGCTTAGCGGGGGGGACAGATACGCAGTATTTT. It yields the protein CASSLAGGTDTQYF.

CDR3 nucleotides: TGTGCCAGCAGCTCAGGGGTTACTGGAAACACCATATATTTT. Amino acids: CASSSGVTGNTIYF. V and J are TRBV7-9 and TRBJ1-3; maybe TRBD1 (6 bases). V gave up 4 bases and J gave up 2 bases, with 9 bases separating them. This CDR3 has 14 residues. Germline values: CDR1 SEHNR, CDR2 FQNEAQ (reference sequence).

The rearrangement joins TRBV7-9 to TRBJ2-7; TRBD2 aligns across 7 bases. Germline trimming cut 5 bases from V and 4 bases from J; bases unmatched to any gene: 5. Germline values: CDR1 SEHNR, CDR2 FQNEAQ (reference sequence). The CDR3 loop spans 13 amino acids. CDR3 sequence reads: CASSPGGGYEQYF. The CDR3 DNA follows: TGTGCCAGCAGCCCAGGCGGGGGATACGAGCAGTACTTC.

The genes are TRBV6-6 and TRBJ1-2; weak D call: TRBD1 (6 bases). The CDR3 consists of 16 residues. From germline, CDR1 is MNHNY and CDR2 SVGAGI (reference sequence). The germline V and J ends were trimmed by 4 bases and 2 bases, with 17 bases remaining between them. This CDR3 is CASSSPSDRINYGYTF. The CDR3 DNA reads as TGTGCCAGCAGTTCCCCCTCTGACAGGATCAACTATGGCTACACCTTC.

The J gene is TRBJ2-4, the V gene TRBV27; D might be TRBD1 or TRBD2, each matching 6 bases. Germline CDR1 and CDR2: MNHEY and SMNVEV (reference sequence). The V gene lost 5 bases and the J gene lost 9 bases, with 17 bases spanning the gap. The CDR3 loop spans 14 amino acids. The CDR3 nucleotides are TGTGCCAGCAGTCTGGTGGAGGGGGGCGCCATTCAGTACTTC. Its protein is CASSLVEGGAIQYF.

J is TRBJ1-2 and V is TRBV6-6; 7 positions match TRBD1. The CDR3 loop spans 13 amino acids. The germline V gene has CDR1 MNHNY and CDR2 SVGAGI (reference sequence). J gave up 3 bases and V 6 bases, and 4 bases lay outside the gene matches. The CDR3 protein is CASRQDRDYGYTF. The CDR3 DNA sequence: TGTGCCAGCAGACAAGACAGGGACTATGGCTACACCTTC.